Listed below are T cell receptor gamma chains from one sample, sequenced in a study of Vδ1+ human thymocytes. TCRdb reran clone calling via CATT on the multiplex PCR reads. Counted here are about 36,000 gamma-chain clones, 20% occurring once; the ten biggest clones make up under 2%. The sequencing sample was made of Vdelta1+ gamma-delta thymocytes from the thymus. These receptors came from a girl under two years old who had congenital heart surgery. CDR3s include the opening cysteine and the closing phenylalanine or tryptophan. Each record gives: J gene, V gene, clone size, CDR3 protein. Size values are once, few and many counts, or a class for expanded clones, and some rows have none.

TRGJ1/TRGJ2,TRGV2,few,CATWDVSYKKLF
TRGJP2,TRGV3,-,CATWDSYRSDWIKTF
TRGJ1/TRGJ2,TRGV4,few,CATWDKAFSYKKLF
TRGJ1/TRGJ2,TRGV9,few,CALWEANNPNYYKKLF
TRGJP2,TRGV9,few,CALWEVTDWIKTF
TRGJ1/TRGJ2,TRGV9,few,CALWVNYKKLF
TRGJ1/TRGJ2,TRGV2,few,CATWDGQFYYKKLF
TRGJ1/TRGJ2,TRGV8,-,CATWEYQAGYKKLF
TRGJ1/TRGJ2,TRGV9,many,CALEGYKKLF
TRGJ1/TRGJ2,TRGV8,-,CATWDANYKKIF
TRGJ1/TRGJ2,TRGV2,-,CATWERAGYKKLF
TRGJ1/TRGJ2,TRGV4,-,CATWGRTYYKKLF
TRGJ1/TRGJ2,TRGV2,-,CATWDGSDYYKKLF
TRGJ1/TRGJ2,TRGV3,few,CATWDRDRYYKKLF
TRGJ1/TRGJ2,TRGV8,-,CATWDSVWYKKLF
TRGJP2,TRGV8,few,CAPKSSDWIKTF
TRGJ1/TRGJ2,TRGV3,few,CATWEAASRYKKLF
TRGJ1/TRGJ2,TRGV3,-,CATWDSTYYKKLF
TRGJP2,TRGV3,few,CATWDRRRRIKTF
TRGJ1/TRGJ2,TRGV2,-,CATWDGRTFLF
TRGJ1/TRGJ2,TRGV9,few,CALWEFSKKLF
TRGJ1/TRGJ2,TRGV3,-,CATWDGPGDYYKKLF
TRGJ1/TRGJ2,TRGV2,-,CATWDRKGGYKKLF
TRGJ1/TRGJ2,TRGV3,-,CATWDGFSNYYKKLF
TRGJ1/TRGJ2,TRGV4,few,CATWDGRCYKKLF
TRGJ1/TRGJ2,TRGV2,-,CATWGLIYYKKLF
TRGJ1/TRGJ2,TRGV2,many,CATWDVDYKKLF
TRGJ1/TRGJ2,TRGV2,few,CATWDGPLGAYKKLF
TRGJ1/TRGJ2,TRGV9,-,CALWKHYYKKLF
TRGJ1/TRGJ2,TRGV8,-,CATWDRPWQNYKKLF
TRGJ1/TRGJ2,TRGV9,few,CALWELNKKLF
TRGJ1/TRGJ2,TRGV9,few,CALWEVQKYKKLF